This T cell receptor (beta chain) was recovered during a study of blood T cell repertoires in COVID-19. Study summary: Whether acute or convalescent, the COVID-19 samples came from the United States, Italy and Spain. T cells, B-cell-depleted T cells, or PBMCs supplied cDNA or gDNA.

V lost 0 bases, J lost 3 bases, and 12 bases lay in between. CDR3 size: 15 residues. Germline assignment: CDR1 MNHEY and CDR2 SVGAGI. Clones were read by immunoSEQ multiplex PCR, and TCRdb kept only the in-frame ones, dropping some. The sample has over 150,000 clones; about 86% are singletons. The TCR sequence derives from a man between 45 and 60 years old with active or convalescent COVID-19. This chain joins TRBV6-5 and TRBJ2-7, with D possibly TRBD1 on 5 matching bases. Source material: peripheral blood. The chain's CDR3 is CASSYSYSGIYEQYF. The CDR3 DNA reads TGTGCCAGCAGTTACTCTTATTCAGGGATCTACGAGCAGTACTTC.